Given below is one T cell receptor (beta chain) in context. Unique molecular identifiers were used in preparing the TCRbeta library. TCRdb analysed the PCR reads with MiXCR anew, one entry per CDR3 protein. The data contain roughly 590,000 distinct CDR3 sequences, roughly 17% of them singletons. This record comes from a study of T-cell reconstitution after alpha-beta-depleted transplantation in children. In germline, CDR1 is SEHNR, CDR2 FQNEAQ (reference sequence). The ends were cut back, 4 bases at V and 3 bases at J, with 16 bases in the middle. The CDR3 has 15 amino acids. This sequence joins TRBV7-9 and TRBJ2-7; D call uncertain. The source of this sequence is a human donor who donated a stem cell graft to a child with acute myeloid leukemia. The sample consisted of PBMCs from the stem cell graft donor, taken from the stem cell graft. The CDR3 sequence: CASSSNSAPHYEQYF. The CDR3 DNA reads TGTGCCAGCAGCTCCAACTCCGCTCCCCACTACGAGCAGTACTTC.